The sequence of this T cell receptor beta chain was determined in a study of metastatic and nonmetastatic thyroid tumors (dated by TCRdb to 2019 to 2021). Concerning the study at large: The researchers compared repertoires between peripheral blood samples and tumor or nodule tissue samples from patients with malignant or benign thyroid disease.

This clone has ten or more counts. What antigen it recognizes has not been identified. There are no base qualities to consult, and no much larger clone falls within one base. The CDR3 runs 9 residues from the cysteine to the phenylalanine. Only CDR3 DNA remains: 27 bases, in frame from the first base. CDR1 and CDR2 are read off the germline V gene as SNHLY and FYNNEI. The V and J ends are trimmed by 8 bases and 5 bases, leaving 3 bases between them. Libraries were constructed by PCR. The data were produced on an Illumina HiSeq 4000. High-throughput sequencing was used to profile the CDR3 region of the TCR beta-chain in every patient. Turning to the authors' computational methods: Drawing on CDR3 differences between clinicopathological groups, the researchers built a classifier meant to tell apart patients with distant-metastatic papillary thyroid cancer. To measure repertoire diversity the researchers used the Shannon index, while the Morisita-Horn index served to gauge how similar the tumor and blood repertoires were. TCRdb passed the public sequencing reads through fastp at Q25 and MiXCR, retaining productive beta sequences. The V and J calls shown here were made by TCRdb, not taken from the authors' results. The sample yields 15,000 or so clones; around 3.8% were counted once. The ten biggest clones cover 20% to 25% of the sample.

Beyond this particular receptor, the publication reports: TCR beta diversity was reported as significantly higher in malignant tumors than in benign nodules, in both blood and tumor samples.

No treatment had been received by any patient before thyroid surgery. Using T-cell receptor beta sequencing, the study looked back at clinical samples from patients collected from the early 2010s to the late 2010s. Sequencing used tumor tissue. Rearrangement joined TRBV2 to TRBJ2-5; confidence is insufficient to name the D gene. This sequence was found in a female donor with papillary thyroid cancer or a benign thyroid nodule (not recorded which). Some clones in this sample may be carry-over from other donors' samples. The CDR3 in this case is CASGETQYF. The DNA reads as follows: TGTGCCAGCGGGGAGACCCAGTACTTC.